This paragraph covers one T cell receptor beta chain sequence. Sequenced by immunoSEQ multiplex PCR; TCRdb stores in-frame clones only, minus some. This sample has about 270,000 clones, with 91% found just once. This entry comes from a study of blood T cell repertoires in COVID-19. Study background: From the United States, Italy and Spain came samples of acute and convalescent COVID-19. T cells, B-cell-depleted T cells, or PBMCs provided the cDNA or gDNA that served as material.

From germline, CDR1 is SNHLY and CDR2 FYNNEI. Unmatched junction bases numbered 6, after V lost 6 bases and J lost 5 bases. The CDR3 consists of 14 residues. The study recruited people aged 18 to 89 years across approximately 23 US areas. Participant-given clinical history determined each cohort assignment. The sequence came from a man in his forties who had been exposed to COVID-19. Sequenced input: PBMCs or T cells enriched from blood (not recorded which). The chain links TRBV2 to TRBJ1-5; 8 bases agree with TRBD1. For the CDR3, the DNA is TGTGCCAGCAGGGGAGAGACAGGGGATCAGCCCCAGCATTTT. This translates into CASRGETGDQPQHF.